This T cell receptor (beta chain) was recovered during a study of molecular identifiers for immune sequencing clone quantification. This clonotype was seen only once. The junction departs from the called germline gene at one end, perhaps through a read error. One entry per CDR3 protein, called by TCRdb with MiXCR from the PCR reads. The sample has more than 450,000 distinct CDR3 sequences; about a fifth are singletons. CDR3 size: 15 residues. In germline, CDR1 is MDHEN, CDR2 SYDVKM. The chain uses TRBV28 and TRBJ1-2; D unresolved. The clonotype comes from a human donor in good health. Some libraries in this study had Jurkat cell RNA spiked in. Specimen: naive CD8+ T cells from blood, with Jurkat cell RNA spiked in. Regarding subset: FACS-sorted CD8+CD4-CCR7+CD45RA+ naive T cells. As DNA, the CDR3 is TGTGCCAGCAGTGGTGCCTCCCTTCTAATCTATAGCTACACCTTC. It translates to CASSGASLLIYSYTF.